This TCR beta chain was obtained from a study of T cells in Graves' hyperthyroidism and ophthalmopathy. Overall study findings and caveats: A model using 13 V-J features told ophthalmopathy apart from stable hyperthyroidism.

TCR beta CDR3 regions were amplified from RNA transcripts. A set of HTBI primers served as the primers for a first-round RT-PCR of the TCR CDR3. TCRdb itself ran the multiplex PCR reads through MiXCR, one entry per CDR3 protein. The table lists about 520,000 distinct CDR3 sequences, 24% of them singletons. About this clonotype itself: The antigen is not known.

The CDR3 runs 14 residues. V lost 1 base, J lost 3 bases, and 7 bases lay in between. The germline CDR1 and CDR2 sequences are LNHNV and YYDKDF (reference sequence). The chain employs TRBV15 and TRBJ1-5; unclear D gene. The material sequenced was blood. The clonotype originates from a woman in her twenties or thirties with Graves' ophthalmopathy. CDR3 coding DNA: TGTGCCACCAGCAGAGTAGAGCCCAATCAGCCCCAGCATTTT. It encodes CATSRVEPNQPQHF.